The 20 T cell receptor beta chains below all came from one sample that was sequenced in a study of blood T cell repertoires in COVID-19. Clones were read by immunoSEQ multiplex PCR, and TCRdb kept only the in-frame ones, dropping some. Among approximately 15,000 clones listed, 87% were seen once. Sequenced: peripheral blood. Every receptor here comes from a man aged 50 to 60 with active COVID-19.

This rearrangement joins TRBV5-1 to TRBJ2-7, with 12 bases that match TRBD1. The CDR3 sequence is 15 residues long. In germline, CDR1 is SGHRS, CDR2 YFSETQ. Trimming cost V 2 bases and J 5 bases; bases outside gene matches: 5. In DNA form, the CDR3 reads TGCGCCAGCAGCTTCGGGACAGGGGGCATCAACGAGCAGTACTTC. Protein: CASSFGTGGINEQYF.

The CDR3 nucleotides are TGTGCCAGCAGCTTGGTGACTAGCGGGTCTGGCGAGCAGTACTTC. Translation gives CASSLVTSGSGEQYF. The V call is TRBV5-5, the J call TRBJ2-7, with TRBD2 matching over 10 bases. CDR3 length: 15 residues. Germline trimming cut 0 bases from V and 6 bases from J; bases unmatched to any gene: 6. In germline, CDR1 is SGHKS, CDR2 YYEKEE (reference sequence).

The chain recombines TRBV7-3 with TRBJ2-1; a possible D gene is TRBD2 (5 bases). Trimming removed 5 bases from V and 0 bases from J, with 11 bases in between. This CDR3 is 15 amino acids long. CDR1 SGHTA and CDR2 FQGTGA come from the germline V gene. CDR3 in DNA: TGTGCCAGCAGCCCCCTTAGCGACTCCTACAATGAGCAGTTCTTC. Its translation: CASSPLSDSYNEQFF.

The V and J genes are TRBV9 and TRBJ2-3; D is possibly TRBD2 (6 bases). Trimming stripped 4 bases from V and 6 bases from J, with 18 bases between. In germline, CDR1 is SGDLS, CDR2 YYNGEE. The CDR3 runs 15 residues. In DNA, the CDR3 is TGTGCCAGCAGCTTTGAGGGACTCGGAGGGGATACGCAGTATTTT. Amino acid sequence: CASSFEGLGGDTQYF.

V gene TRBV28 combines with J gene TRBJ1-5; 9 nucleotides line up with TRBD1. CDR3 length equals 18 residues. V shed 4 bases and J 4 bases; nucleotides not matched to a gene: 14. Germline CDR1 reads MDHEN; CDR2 reads SYDVKM. The DNA of the CDR3 is TGTGCCAGCAGTTCAGAGGCTGAGGGACAGGGTGGTAATCAGCCCCAGCATTTT. Translated: CASSSEAEGQGGNQPQHF.

The CDR3 region has the DNA TGTGCCAGTACCGCGGGACTAACGAACACCGGGGAGCTGTTTTTT. It translates to CASTAGLTNTGELFF. This chain uses TRBV19 with TRBJ2-2, with 7 nucleotides matching TRBD2. Germline V gene lookup returns CDR1 LNHDA and CDR2 SQIVND (reference sequence). V lost 7 bases and J lost 0; bases outside the gene matches: 5. CDR3 length: 15 amino acids.

The rearrangement joins TRBV7-2 to TRBJ1-2, with 7 positions matching TRBD1. CDR1 and CDR2 (germline): SGHTA, FQGNSA. The V and J ends lost 5 bases and 6 bases, in that order; junction bases with no gene match: 9. This CDR3 is 14 amino acids long. For the CDR3, the DNA is TGTGCCAGCAGCAATGACAGGGTCGGGAATGGCTACACCTTC. As protein: CASSNDRVGNGYTF.

By sample share, this clone is medium-sized. The V and J genes are TRBV9 and TRBJ2-1; 12 bases match TRBD2. The CDR3 covers 18 residues. Trimming took 0 bases from V and 4 from J; bases not matched to a gene: 8. Looked up from germline, CDR1 is SGDLS and CDR2 is YYNGEE. The CDR3 sequence is CASSVERTSGTGYNEQFF. For the CDR3, the DNA is TGTGCCAGCAGCGTAGAAAGGACTAGCGGGACGGGGTACAATGAGCAGTTCTTC.

The chain uses TRBV6-6 and TRBJ2-7; D is unresolved. Between the trimmed V and J ends, which lost 0 bases and 4 bases, there was a span of 7 bases. CDR1 and CDR2 from the germline V gene are MNHNY and SVGAGI (reference sequence). The CDR3 is made up of 13 amino acids. CDR3 loop: CASSYSANYEQYF. CDR3 nucleotide sequence: TGTGCCAGCAGTTACTCGGCAAATTACGAGCAGTACTTC.

This clone came up once. The chain joins TRBV6-2 or TRBV6-3 to TRBJ2-7; 8 bases align to TRBD2. The CDR3 is 15 residues long. Losses at the gene ends were 5 bases for V and 2 bases for J; bases not matched to a gene: 8. Germline loops: CDR1 MNHEY, CDR2 SVGEGT. In nucleotides, the CDR3 is TGTGCCAGCAGTCGACTAGCGTCAATACCCTACGAGCAGTACTTC. It is translated as CASSRLASIPYEQYF.

In this sample, this clone is medium-sized (0.01 to 0.1%). The chain couples TRBV28 to TRBJ2-2; no clear D. There are 14 residues in the CDR3. Germline V gives CDR1 MDHEN, CDR2 SYDVKM. Trimming pared 1 base from V and 0 bases from J, leaving 3 bases between. CDR3 DNA: TGTGCCAGCAGTTTATACTCGAACACCGGGGAGCTGTTTTTT. Translating gives CASSLYSNTGELFF.

The rearrangement links TRBV6-5 to TRBJ2-7; D might be TRBD1 (6 bases). V was pared by 5 bases and J by 3 bases, with 11 bases between. Germline V CDR1 and CDR2: MNHEY, SVGAGI. The CDR3 extends over 13 amino acids. As DNA, the CDR3 is TGTGCCAGCAGTCCAACACAGGGCTACGAGCAGTACTTC. It specifies CASSPTQGYEQYF.

This sequence joins TRBV18 and TRBJ1-1; D uncertain. This CDR3 is 13 amino acids long. CDR1 and CDR2 (germline): KGHSH, LQKENI. V lost 3 bases and J 3 bases, leaving 8 bases between the germline ends. CDR3 in amino acids: CASSPRRDTEAFF. CDR3 bases: TGTGCCAGCTCACCCCGTCGGGACACTGAAGCTTTCTTT.

CDR3 amino acids: CASRSRWFGSGANVLTF. The CDR3 bases are TGTGCCAGCAGAAGTCGGTGGTTTGGCTCTGGGGCCAACGTCCTGACTTTC. V and J are TRBV27 and TRBJ2-6; D is ambiguous. In germline, CDR1 is MNHEY, CDR2 SMNVEV (reference sequence). This CDR3 comprises 17 residues. V lost 6 bases and J 0 bases, leaving 15 bases between the germline ends.

V gene TRBV28 combines with J gene TRBJ2-1; D may be TRBD2 (6 bases). The germline CDR1 and CDR2 sequences are MDHEN and SYDVKM. The CDR3 extends over 17 amino acids. The V and J ends lost 1 base and 0 bases respectively, with 13 bases between them. The CDR3 sequence: CASSLFAGSSSYNEQFF. The CDR3 bases are TGTGCCAGCAGTTTATTTGCGGGATCCAGCTCCTACAATGAGCAGTTCTTC. The full variable domain, in which reference TRBV28 and TRBJ2-1 provide the parts outside the CDR3, is DVKVTQSSRYLVKRTGEKVFLECVQDMDHENMFWYRQDPGLGLRLIYFSYDVKMKEKGDIPEGYSVSREKKERFSLILESASTNQTSMYLCASSLFAGSSSYNEQFFGPGTRLTVL.

The CDR3 sequence is CASSPGGTTPYEQYF. The CDR3, as DNA: TGTGCCAGCAGTCCAGGGGGCACCACCCCCTACGAGCAGTACTTC. The genes are TRBV28 and TRBJ2-7, with 8 bases aligning to TRBD1. Germline V gives CDR1 MDHEN, CDR2 SYDVKM. J gave up 2 bases and V 5 bases, and 8 bases lay outside the gene matches. This CDR3 spans 15 amino acids.

This chain links TRBV6-5 with TRBJ1-2, with D hard to call. The CDR3 sequence is 15 residues long. V lost 0 bases to trimming and J lost 0 bases, with 8 bases between them. CDR1 is MNHEY, CDR2 SVGAGI, per germline. The CDR3 here is CASSYSGSSNYGYTF. The CDR3 coding sequence is TGTGCCAGCAGTTACTCAGGGAGTTCTAACTATGGCTACACCTTC.

V is TRBV6-5 and J is TRBJ1-2, with a tentative D call TRBD1 (5 bases). Germline V gene lookup returns CDR1 MNHEY and CDR2 SVGAGI. The V end lost 6 bases, the J end lost 2 bases, and 13 bases lay between the germline ends. CDR3 length equals 14 residues. CDR3 nucleotides: TGTGCCAGCAGCCCCCGGGGGGGGAACTATGGCTACACCTTC. It translates to CASSPRGGNYGYTF.

The rearrangement uses TRBV27 and TRBJ1-1; 9 nucleotides match TRBD1. This CDR3 comprises 19 residues. V shed 3 bases and J 1 base; nucleotides not matched to a gene: 15. The V gene's germline CDR1 is MNHEY and CDR2 SMNVEV (reference sequence). Here the CDR3 reads CASSFVPDRGIPPNTEAFF. CDR3 coding DNA: TGTGCCAGCAGTTTCGTACCGGACAGGGGAATTCCCCCGAACACTGAAGCTTTCTTT.

The chain links TRBV7-2 to TRBJ2-2; possibly TRBD2 for D (5 bases). V lost 2 bases, J lost 8 bases, and 15 bases lay in between. The germline V gene encodes CDR1 SGHTA and CDR2 FQGNSA. The CDR3 totals 15 residues. The CDR3 sequence: CASSLTTARGGELFF. The CDR3 DNA reads as TGTGCCAGCAGCTTAACTACAGCCCGAGGGGGGGAGCTGTTTTTT. Based on the CDR3 plus reference TRBV7-2 and TRBJ2-2, the full variable domain is GAGVSQSPSNKVTEKGKDVELRCDPISGHTALYWYRQSLGQGLEFLIYFQGNSAPDKSGLPSDRFSAERTGGSVSTLTIQRTQQEDSAVYLCASSLTTARGGELFFGEGSRLTVL.